This TCR beta chain derives from a study of human CD4 T cells and Enterobacteriaceae. J was trimmed by 1 base and V by 5 bases; bases with no gene match: 4. Germline V gives CDR1 MNHEY, CDR2 SVGAGI. This CDR3 spans 15 amino acids. Produced via immunoSEQ multiplex PCR; TCRdb's table is partial and in-frame only. This table holds roughly 28,000 clones, 80% to 90% found once. All CD4+ cells other than CD45RA+CCR7+CD95- naive cells were sorted as memory, over 95% pure. Sorted cells lacked CD8+, CD14+, CD16+, CD56+, CD19+ and CD25-bright cells. This receptor was identified in a human donor in good health. The V and J genes are TRBV6-5 and TRBJ1-5, with 8 bases that match TRBD1. Material for sequencing was memory CD4+ T cells from blood. CDR3 nucleotide sequence: TGTGCCAGCAGTATAGACAGGGGCAGCAATCAGCCCCAGCATTTT. Translated: CASSIDRGSNQPQHF.